Here is one TCR beta chain with its context. The data derive from a study of blood T cell repertoires in COVID-19. Study background: COVID-19 samples, acute and convalescent, were from the United States, Italy and Spain. Sources were T cells, B-cell-depleted T cells, or PBMCs; the material itself was cDNA or gDNA.

J lost 6 bases, V lost 3 bases, and 4 bases had no gene match. The CDR3 runs 14 residues. Germline loops: CDR1 LNHDA, CDR2 SQIVND (reference sequence). The authors' processing: Amplification of reference gene primers provided the estimated nucleated cell counts. Assay: immunoSEQ multiplex PCR; the TCRdb copy retains only in-frame clones and omits some. V, J and clone size were drawn from that table, and D and trimming were deduced from the DNA. Of 80,000 to 95,000 clones in the sample, 65% to 90% are singletons; the top ten hold approximately 16%. The chain couples TRBV19 to TRBJ1-4, with 7 bases that match TRBD1. The sequence derives from a woman aged 80 or over with active or convalescent COVID-19. Specimen: peripheral blood. The CDR3 reads CASSITGAYEKLFF. The CDR3 region has the DNA TGTGCCAGTAGTATCACAGGGGCCTATGAAAAACTGTTTTTT.